The next 20 T cell receptor beta chains were all read from a single sample in a study of blood T cell repertoires in COVID-19. Sequencing used immunoSEQ multiplex PCR; TCRdb keeps in-frame clones, though not all of them. The sample yields some 370,000 clones, under 85% seen once. Sequencing was performed on PBMCs or T cells enriched from blood (not recorded which). These receptors were collected from a woman between 50 and 59 years old who had recovered from COVID-19.

V usage is TRBV5-5 and J usage is TRBJ2-5; 9 bases fit TRBD2. Germline CDR1 and CDR2: SGHKS and YYEKEE (reference sequence). V trimming: 4 bases; J trimming: 5 bases; junction bases outside the gene matches: 9. CDR3 size: 15 residues. The DNA of the CDR3 is TGTGCCAGCAGCCGCTTAGCGGGAGAGTGGGAGACCCAGTACTTC. The encoded protein is CASSRLAGEWETQYF. The whole variable domain, filled in from reference TRBV5-5 and TRBJ2-5, reads DAGVTQSPTHLIKTRGQQVTLRCSPISGHKSVSWYQQVLGQGPQFIFQYYEKEERGRGNFPDRFSARQFPNYSSELNVNALLLGDSALYLCASSRLAGEWETQYFGPGTRLLVL.

The V gene is TRBV12-3 or TRBV12-4, the J gene TRBJ2-1; no reliable D call. V was cut by 1 base and J by 11 bases, with 3 bases left in between. This CDR3 comprises 10 residues. Here the CDR3 reads CASSLGQQFF. CDR3 DNA sequence: TGTGCCAGCAGTTTAGGGCAGCAGTTCTTC.

The chain is built from TRBV11-3 and TRBJ2-7; 7 positions match TRBD2. From germline, CDR1 is SGHNT and CDR2 YENEEA. The CDR3 sequence is 14 residues long. J was trimmed by 2 bases and V by 2 bases; bases with no gene match: 3. CDR3 loop: CASSLRTRTYEQYF. The CDR3 nucleotides read TGTGCCAGCAGCTTAAGGACTAGGACCTACGAGCAGTACTTC.

The chain recombines TRBV6-2 or TRBV6-3 with TRBJ1-2, with D unclear. Trimming stripped 5 bases from V and 2 bases from J, with 9 bases between. The CDR3 contains 13 residues. The germline V gene encodes CDR1 MNHEY and CDR2 SVGEGT. Here the CDR3 reads CASSVRNNYGYTF. DNA for the CDR3: TGTGCCAGCAGTGTCAGAAACAACTATGGCTACACCTTC.

The rearrangement joins TRBV27 to TRBJ1-4; D call uncertain. In germline, CDR1 is MNHEY, CDR2 SMNVEV (reference sequence). Trimming pared 6 bases from V and 0 bases from J, leaving 11 bases between. The CDR3 loop spans 15 amino acids. The CDR3 DNA is TGTGCCAGCAGCGACTTAGGATCAACTAATGAAAAACTGTTTTTT. Its protein product is CASSDLGSTNEKLFF.

This sequence joins TRBV10-3 and TRBJ2-7; a weak D match, TRBD1 (6 bases). The CDR3 has 11 amino acids. Germline V gene lookup returns CDR1 ENHRY and CDR2 SYGVKD. V lost 10 bases to trimming and J lost 3 bases, with 10 bases between them. The CDR3 spells CATGQNYEQYF. The CDR3 nucleotides read TGTGCCACTGGACAGAACTACGAGCAGTACTTC.

The CDR3 loop reads CASSFGNYGYTF. The DNA of the CDR3 is TGTGCCAGCAGTTTCGGGAACTATGGCTACACCTTC. The chain combines TRBV6-5 with TRBJ1-2; D unclear. Germline assignment: CDR1 MNHEY and CDR2 SVGAGI. The V and J ends lost 4 bases and 2 bases respectively, with 5 bases between them. The CDR3 sequence is 12 residues long.

The rearrangement uses TRBV11-3 and TRBJ1-2, with TRBD1 matching 8 bases. The CDR3 is 16 residues long. The V segment lost 4 bases and the J segment 0 bases; nucleotides outside the gene matches: 7. Looked up from germline, CDR1 is SGHNT and CDR2 is YENEEA. The DNA of the CDR3 is TGTGCCAGCAGCTCCCAGGGGGCAGGAGCTAACTATGGCTACACCTTC. It is translated as CASSSQGAGANYGYTF. The full variable domain, in which reference TRBV11-3 and TRBJ1-2 provide the parts outside the CDR3, is EAGVVQSPRYKIIEKKQPVAFWCNPISGHNTLYWYLQNLGQGPELLIRYENEEAVDDSQLPKDRFSAERLKGVDSTLKIQPAELGDSAVYLCASSSQGAGANYGYTFGSGTRLTVV.

This chain uses TRBV3-1 (or the pseudogene TRBV3-2) with TRBJ1-2; 9 nucleotides agree with TRBD1. V shed 5 bases and J 7 bases; nucleotides not matched to a gene: 8. Germline V gives CDR1 LGHDT, CDR2 YNNKEL (reference sequence). CDR3 length: 14 residues. The CDR3 DNA reads TGTGCCAGCAGCTACGACAGGGGGGGAGGTGGCTACACCTTC. Translated: CASSYDRGGGGYTF.

V and J are TRBV18 and TRBJ1-3; 7 bases agree with TRBD1. V trimming: 3 bases; J trimming: 0 bases; junction bases outside the gene matches: 2. CDR3 length: 15 amino acids. Germline CDR1 is KGHSH and CDR2 is LQKENI. The CDR3 sequence: CASSPGTDSGNTIYF. CDR3 DNA: TGTGCCAGCTCACCCGGGACAGACTCTGGAAACACCATATATTTT.

The J gene is TRBJ1-1, the V gene TRBV2; the D gene is possibly TRBD1 (6 bases). Trimming stripped 3 bases from V and 1 base from J, with 18 bases between. The CDR3 length is 17 residues. The V gene's germline CDR1 is SNHLY and CDR2 FYNNEI. The CDR3 bases are TGTGCCAGCAGTGATTCCTGGCAGGGGCTGACGAACACTGAAGCTTTCTTT. Translated, it gives CASSDSWQGLTNTEAFF.

The chain combines TRBV10-3 with TRBJ2-7; D ambiguous. V lost 5 bases to trimming and J lost 3 bases, with 8 bases between them. The V gene's germline CDR1 is ENHRY and CDR2 SYGVKD. CDR3 length: 12 amino acids. The CDR3 bases are TGTGCCATCAGTCCCGTAGACTACGAGCAGTACTTC. It encodes CAISPVDYEQYF.

The chain couples TRBV6-5 to TRBJ2-7; 9 bases agree with TRBD1. The germline V gene has CDR1 MNHEY and CDR2 SVGAGI. The CDR3 extends over 14 amino acids. With V trimmed by 7 bases and J by 3 bases, 7 bases remained unmatched. The CDR3 nucleotides read TGTGCCAGCACCCGGGACAGGGTGGGCTACGAGCAGTACTTC. This encodes CASTRDRVGYEQYF.

This clone was seen more than once but under ten times. CDR3 DNA sequence: TGTGCCAGCTCACCGGTCAGGGGTCAAGCGGAGACCCAGTACTTC. This codes for CASSPVRGQAETQYF. The chain links TRBV18 to TRBJ2-5; perhaps TRBD1 as D (6 bases). Germline V lookup: CDR1 KGHSH, CDR2 LQKENI. The CDR3 runs to 15 residues. V was cut by 3 bases and J by 5 bases, with 16 bases left in between.

This clone was seen only once. Other DNA sequences in the same sample also yield this CDR3. The chain joins TRBV10-3 to TRBJ2-2; D possibly corresponds to TRBD2 (6 bases). With 4 bases removed from V and 1 base from J, the gap between germline ends came to 13 bases. Per the germline V gene, CDR1 is ENHRY and CDR2 is SYGVKD. CDR3 size: 16 residues. CDR3 in DNA: TGTGCCATCAGTGGTCCGGGACTGGGGAACACCGGGGAGCTGTTTTTT. Translated, it gives CAISGPGLGNTGELFF.

The chain carries TRBV7-9 and TRBJ2-3, with D tentatively TRBD1 (6 bases). V lost 3 bases to trimming and J lost 4 bases, with 11 bases between them. This CDR3 has 14 amino acids. Germline V gives CDR1 SEHNR, CDR2 FQNEAQ (reference sequence). The CDR3 nucleotides read TGTGCCAGCAGCTTTTCAGGGGTCGCAGATACGCAGTATTTT. It encodes CASSFSGVADTQYF.

CDR3 coding DNA: TGTGCCAGCAGCCAAGATTATGAGGCGGCTCGCGGCTACACCTTC. Protein: CASSQDYEAARGYTF. This chain uses TRBV14 with TRBJ1-2; D unresolved. Germline loops: CDR1 SGHDN, CDR2 FVKESK. V was pared by 0 bases and J by 8 bases, with 16 bases between. The CDR3 is made up of 15 amino acids.

V gene TRBV5-6 combines with J gene TRBJ1-2; D gene uncertain. Trimming took 2 bases from V and 2 from J, leaving 10 bases between them. The CDR3 totals 14 residues. Germline lookup yields CDR1 SGHDT and CDR2 YYEEEE. CDR3 in amino acids: CASSFGRGNYGYTF. For the CDR3, the DNA is TGTGCCAGCAGCTTCGGTCGGGGAAACTATGGCTACACCTTC. The complete variable domain, with remaining parts taken from reference TRBV5-6 and TRBJ1-2, reads DAGVTQSPTHLIKTRGQQVTLRCSPKSGHDTVSWYQQALGQGPQFIFQYYEEEERQRGNFPDRFSGHQFPNYSSELNVNALLLGDSALYLCASSFGRGNYGYTFGSGTRLTVV.

In the case of this clone: This sample includes further DNA sequences coding for the same CDR3. The CDR3 DNA reads as TGTGCCAGCAGTTCGTACAGGGGGGACTATGGCTACACCTTC. This gives the protein CASSSYRGDYGYTF. The V call is TRBV6-5, the J call TRBJ1-2; 8 nucleotides agree with TRBD1. The CDR3 totals 14 residues. The V gene end was trimmed by 4 bases and the J gene end by 3 bases; junction bases not matched to a gene: 4. Germline CDR1 is MNHEY and CDR2 is SVGAGI.

A single count supports this clone. The chain uses TRBV1 and TRBJ1-1. TRBV1 is shown as a pseudogene. The CDR3 is 12 residues long. The CDR3 loop reads CTSSPKNTEAFF. The CDR3 bases are TGCACCAGCAGCCCTAAAAACACTGAAGCTTTCTTT.